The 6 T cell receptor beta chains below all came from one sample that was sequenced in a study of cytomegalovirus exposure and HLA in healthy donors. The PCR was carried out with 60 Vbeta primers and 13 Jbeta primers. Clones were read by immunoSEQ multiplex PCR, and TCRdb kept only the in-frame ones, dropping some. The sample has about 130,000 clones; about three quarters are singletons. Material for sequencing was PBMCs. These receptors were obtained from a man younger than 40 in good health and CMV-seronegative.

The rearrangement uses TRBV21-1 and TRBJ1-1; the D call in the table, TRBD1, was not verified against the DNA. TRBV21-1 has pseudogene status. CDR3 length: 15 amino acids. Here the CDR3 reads CASSKGPHRNTEAFF. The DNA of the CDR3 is TGTGCCAGCAGCAAAGGGCCACACAGGAACACTGAAGCTTTCTTT.

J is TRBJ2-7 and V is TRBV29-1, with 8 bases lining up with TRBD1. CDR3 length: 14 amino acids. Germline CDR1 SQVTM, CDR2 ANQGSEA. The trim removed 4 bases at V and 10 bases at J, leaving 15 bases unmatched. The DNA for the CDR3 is TGCAGCGTTGTTACCGAGGATCCCCAGGGGGCCCAGTACTTC. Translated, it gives CSVVTEDPQGAQYF.

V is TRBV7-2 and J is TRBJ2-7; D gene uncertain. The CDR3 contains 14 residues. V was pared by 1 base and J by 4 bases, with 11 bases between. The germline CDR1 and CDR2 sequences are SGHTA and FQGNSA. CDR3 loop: CASSLDSLSYEQYF. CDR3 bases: TGTGCCAGCAGCTTAGATTCGTTATCTTACGAGCAGTACTTC.

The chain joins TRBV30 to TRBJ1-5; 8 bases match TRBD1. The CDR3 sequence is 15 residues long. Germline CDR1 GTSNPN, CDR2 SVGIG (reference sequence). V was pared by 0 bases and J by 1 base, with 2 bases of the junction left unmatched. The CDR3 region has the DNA TGTGCCTGGAGTGTACGACAGGGGAGCAATCAGCCCCAGCATTTT. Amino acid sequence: CAWSVRQGSNQPQHF.

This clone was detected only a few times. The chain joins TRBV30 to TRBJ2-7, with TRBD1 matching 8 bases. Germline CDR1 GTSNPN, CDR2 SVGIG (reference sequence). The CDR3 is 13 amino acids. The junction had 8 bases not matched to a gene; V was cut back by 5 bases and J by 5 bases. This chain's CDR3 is CAWRQGKKDEQYF. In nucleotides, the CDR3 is TGTGCCTGGCGACAGGGGAAAAAGGACGAGCAGTACTTC.

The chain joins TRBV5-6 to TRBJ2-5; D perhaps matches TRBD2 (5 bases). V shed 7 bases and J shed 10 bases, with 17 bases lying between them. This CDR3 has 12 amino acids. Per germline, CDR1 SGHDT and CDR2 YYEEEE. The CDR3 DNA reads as TGTGCCAGCCTGGGCAGTAGCGATAGCCAGTACTTC. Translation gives CASLGSSDSQYF. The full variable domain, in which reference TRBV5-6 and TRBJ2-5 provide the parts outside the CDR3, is DAGVTQSPTHLIKTRGQQVTLRCSPKSGHDTVSWYQQALGQGPQFIFQYYEEEERQRGNFPDRFSGHQFPNYSSELNVNALLLGDSALYLCASLGSSDSQYFGPGTRLLVL.